This T cell receptor beta chain is from a study of T cell responses to AZD1222 COVID-19 vaccine. General observations from the study: Unmutated variant regions reportedly attract nearly half of all spike-specific TCRs.

The CDR3 extends over 15 amino acids. The germline V gene has CDR1 SGHAT and CDR2 FQNNGV. Unmatched junction bases numbered 8, after V lost 0 bases and J lost 8 bases. The table came from immunoSEQ multiplex PCR; TCRdb's copy has only in-frame clones and leaves some out. The profile shows some 170,000 clones, 94% of them singletons. Details on this clone: What it recognizes is unknown.

This TCR was sampled from an adult who received the AZD1222 COVID-19 vaccine. The sequences come from peripheral blood, collected 28 days after the second AZD1222 dose. The genes are TRBV11-2 and TRBJ1-1; TRBD1 matches at 8 bases. The CDR3 loop reads CASSLDWTGSREAFF. In DNA form, the CDR3 reads TGTGCCAGCAGCTTAGATTGGACAGGGTCGCGGGAAGCTTTCTTT.